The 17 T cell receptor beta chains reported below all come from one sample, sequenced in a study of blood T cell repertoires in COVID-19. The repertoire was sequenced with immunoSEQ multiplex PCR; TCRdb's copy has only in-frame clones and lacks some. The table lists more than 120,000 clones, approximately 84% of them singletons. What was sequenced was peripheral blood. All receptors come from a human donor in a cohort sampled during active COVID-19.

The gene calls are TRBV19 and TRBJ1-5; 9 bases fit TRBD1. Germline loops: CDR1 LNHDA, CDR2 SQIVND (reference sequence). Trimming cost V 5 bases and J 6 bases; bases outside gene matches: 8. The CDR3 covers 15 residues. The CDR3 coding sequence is TGTGCCAGTAGTGCGGGACAGGGAGCTGCTCAGCCCCAGCATTTT. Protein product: CASSAGQGAAQPQHF. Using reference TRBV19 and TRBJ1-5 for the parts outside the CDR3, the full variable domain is DGGITQSPKYLFRKEGQNVTLSCEQNLNHDAMYWYRQDPGQGLRLIYYSQIVNDFQKGDIAEGYSVSREKKESFPLTVTSAQKNPTAFYLCASSAGQGAAQPQHFGDGTRLSIL.

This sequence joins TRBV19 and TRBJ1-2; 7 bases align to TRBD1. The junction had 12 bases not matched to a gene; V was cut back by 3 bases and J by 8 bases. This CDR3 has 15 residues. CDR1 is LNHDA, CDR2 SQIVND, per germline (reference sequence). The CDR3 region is CASSMGSGQLNGYTF. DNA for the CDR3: TGTGCCAGTAGTATGGGTTCGGGACAGCTTAACGGCTACACCTTC.

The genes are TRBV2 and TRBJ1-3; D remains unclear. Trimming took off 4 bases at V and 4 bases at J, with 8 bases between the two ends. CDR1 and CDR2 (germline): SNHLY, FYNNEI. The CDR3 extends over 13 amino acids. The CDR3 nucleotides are TGTGCCAGCAGTGGTACTTGGGGAAACACCATATATTTT. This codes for CASSGTWGNTIYF.

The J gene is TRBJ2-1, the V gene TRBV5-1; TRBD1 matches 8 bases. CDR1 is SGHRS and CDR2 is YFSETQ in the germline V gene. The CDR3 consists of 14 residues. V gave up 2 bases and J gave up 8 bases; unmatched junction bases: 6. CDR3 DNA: TGCGCCAGCAGCTTCCGGACAGGGTGGGATGAGCAGTTCTTC. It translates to CASSFRTGWDEQFF.

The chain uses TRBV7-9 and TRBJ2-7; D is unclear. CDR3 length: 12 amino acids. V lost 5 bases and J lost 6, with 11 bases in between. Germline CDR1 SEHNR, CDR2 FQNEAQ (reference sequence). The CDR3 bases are TGTGCCAGCAGCCTTGGCGGCTCCGAGCAGTACGTC. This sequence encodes CASSLGGSEQYV.

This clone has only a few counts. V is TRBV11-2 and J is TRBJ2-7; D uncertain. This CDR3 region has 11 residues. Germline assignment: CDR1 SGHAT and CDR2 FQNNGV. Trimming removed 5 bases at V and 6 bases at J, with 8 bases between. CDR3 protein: CASSDPGEQYV. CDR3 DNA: TGTGCCAGCAGCGACCCGGGCGAGCAGTACGTC.

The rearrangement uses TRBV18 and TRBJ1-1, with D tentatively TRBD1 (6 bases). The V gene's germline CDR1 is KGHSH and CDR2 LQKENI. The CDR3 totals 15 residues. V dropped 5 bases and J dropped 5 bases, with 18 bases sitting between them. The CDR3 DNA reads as TGTGCCAGCTCATCCCCCCCACAGGGAGGGACTGAAGCTTTCTTT. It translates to CASSSPPQGGTEAFF.

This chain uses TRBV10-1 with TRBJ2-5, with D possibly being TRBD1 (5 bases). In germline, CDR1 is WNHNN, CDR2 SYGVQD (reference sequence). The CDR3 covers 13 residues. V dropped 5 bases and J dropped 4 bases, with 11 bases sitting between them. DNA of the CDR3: TGCGCCAGCAGTAACAGGCTCGGAGAGACCCAGTACTTC. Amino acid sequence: CASSNRLGETQYF.

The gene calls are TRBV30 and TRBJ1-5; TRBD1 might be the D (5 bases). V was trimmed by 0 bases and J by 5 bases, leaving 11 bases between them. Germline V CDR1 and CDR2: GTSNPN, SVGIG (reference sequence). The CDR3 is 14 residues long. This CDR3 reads CAWSVARVYQPQHF. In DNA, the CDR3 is TGTGCCTGGAGTGTAGCCAGGGTGTATCAGCCCCAGCATTTT.

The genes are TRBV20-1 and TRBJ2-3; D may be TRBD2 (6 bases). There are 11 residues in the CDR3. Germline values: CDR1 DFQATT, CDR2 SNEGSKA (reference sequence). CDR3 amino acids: CRAGGADTQYF. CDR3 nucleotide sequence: TGCAGAGCCGGGGGTGCAGATACGCAGTATTTT.

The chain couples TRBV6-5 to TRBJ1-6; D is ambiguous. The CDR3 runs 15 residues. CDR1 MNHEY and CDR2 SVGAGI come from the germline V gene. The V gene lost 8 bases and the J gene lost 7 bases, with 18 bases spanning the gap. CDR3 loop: CASVGSGPRNSPLHF. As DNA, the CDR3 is TGTGCCAGCGTGGGGAGTGGCCCACGGAATTCACCCCTCCACTTT.

CDR3 sequence (DNA): TGCGCCAGCAATTCTGGACAGGGGGCGACAGGCTACACCTTC. Protein sequence: CASNSGQGATGYTF. V usage is TRBV5-1 and J usage is TRBJ1-2, with 11 bases fitting TRBD1. The germline V gene encodes CDR1 SGHRS and CDR2 YFSETQ. The V segment lost 6 bases and the J segment 8 bases; nucleotides outside the gene matches: 9. The CDR3 is 14 residues long.

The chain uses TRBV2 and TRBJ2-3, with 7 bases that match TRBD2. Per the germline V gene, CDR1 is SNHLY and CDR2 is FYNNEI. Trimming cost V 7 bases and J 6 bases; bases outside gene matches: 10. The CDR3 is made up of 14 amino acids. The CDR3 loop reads CASNPIVGGDTQYF. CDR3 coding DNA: TGTGCCAGCAATCCGATAGTGGGGGGGGATACGCAGTATTTT.

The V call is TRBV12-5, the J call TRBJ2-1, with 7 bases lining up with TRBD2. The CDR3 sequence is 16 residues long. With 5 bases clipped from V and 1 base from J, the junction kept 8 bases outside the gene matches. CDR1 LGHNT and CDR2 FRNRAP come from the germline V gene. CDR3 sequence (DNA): TGTGCTAGTGGTCTCAACCCGGGGGGTTCCTACAATGAGCAGTTCTTC. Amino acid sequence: CASGLNPGGSYNEQFF.

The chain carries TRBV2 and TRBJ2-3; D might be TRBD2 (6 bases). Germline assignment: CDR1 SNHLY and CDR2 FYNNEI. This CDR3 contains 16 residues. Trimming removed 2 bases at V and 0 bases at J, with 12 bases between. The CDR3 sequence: CASSESGGKSTDTQYF. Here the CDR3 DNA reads TGTGCCAGCAGTGAATCTGGCGGGAAAAGCACAGATACGCAGTATTTT.

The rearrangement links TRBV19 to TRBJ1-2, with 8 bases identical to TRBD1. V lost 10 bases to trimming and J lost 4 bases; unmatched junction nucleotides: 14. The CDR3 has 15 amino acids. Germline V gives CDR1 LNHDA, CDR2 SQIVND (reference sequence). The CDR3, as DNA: TGTGCCACTGGGCCGCAGGGGGCTAACGGCTATGGCTACACCTTC. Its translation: CATGPQGANGYGYTF.

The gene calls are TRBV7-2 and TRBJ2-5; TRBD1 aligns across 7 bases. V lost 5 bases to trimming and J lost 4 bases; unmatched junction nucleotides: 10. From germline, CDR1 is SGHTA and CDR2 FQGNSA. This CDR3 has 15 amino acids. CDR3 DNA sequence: TGTGCCAGCAGCGGGACAGCGGAAGTCGGAGAGACCCAGTACTTC. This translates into CASSGTAEVGETQYF.